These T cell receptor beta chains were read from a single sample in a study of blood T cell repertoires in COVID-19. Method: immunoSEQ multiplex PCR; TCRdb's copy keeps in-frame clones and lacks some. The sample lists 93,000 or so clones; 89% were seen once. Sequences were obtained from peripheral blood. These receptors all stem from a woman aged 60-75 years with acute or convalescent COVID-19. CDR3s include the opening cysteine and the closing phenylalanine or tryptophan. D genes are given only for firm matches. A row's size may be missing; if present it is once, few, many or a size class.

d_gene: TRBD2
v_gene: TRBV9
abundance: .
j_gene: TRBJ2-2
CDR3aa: CASSVGSGIIGELFF
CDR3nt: TGTGCCAGCAGCGTAGGGAGCGGGATTATCGGGGAGCTGTTTTTT

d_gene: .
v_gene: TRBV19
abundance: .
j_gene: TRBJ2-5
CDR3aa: CASGGGMGQETQYF
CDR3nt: TGTGCCAGTGGAGGCGGGATGGGACAAGAGACCCAGTACTTC

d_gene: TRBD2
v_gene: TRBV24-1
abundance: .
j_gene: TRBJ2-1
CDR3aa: CATSDFPAGPGNSGRTQFF
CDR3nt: TGTGCCACCAGTGATTTTCCTGCAGGCCCAGGGAACAGCGGGAGGACTCAGTTCTTC

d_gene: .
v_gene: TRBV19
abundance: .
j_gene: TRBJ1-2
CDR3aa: CASSMGPTRGYGYTF
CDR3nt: TGTGCCAGTAGTATGGGTCCCACCCGCGGCTATGGCTACACCTTC

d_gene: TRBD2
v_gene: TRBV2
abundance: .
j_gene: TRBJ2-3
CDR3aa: CASSKLAGGADTQYF
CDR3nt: TGTGCCAGCAGTAAACTAGCGGGAGGCGCAGATACGCAGTATTTT

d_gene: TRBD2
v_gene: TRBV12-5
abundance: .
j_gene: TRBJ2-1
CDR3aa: CASGPGTSGIHEQFF
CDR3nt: TGTGCTAGTGGTCCCGGGACTAGCGGGATTCATGAGCAGTTCTTC

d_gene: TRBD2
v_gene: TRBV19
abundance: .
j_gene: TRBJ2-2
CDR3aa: CASSIVGRAGGLYTGELFF
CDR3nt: TGTGCCAGTAGTATAGTCGGAAGGGCGGGAGGGCTCTACACCGGGGAGCTGTTTTTT

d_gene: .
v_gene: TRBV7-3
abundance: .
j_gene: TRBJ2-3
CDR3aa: CASSSRGAIGTDTQYF
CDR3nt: TGTGCCAGCAGCTCCAGGGGCGCGATTGGCACAGATACGCAGTATTTT

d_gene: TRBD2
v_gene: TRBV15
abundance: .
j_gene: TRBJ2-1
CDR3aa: CATREISGGRNEQFF
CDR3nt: TGTGCCACCAGAGAGATCTCGGGAGGGCGTAATGAGCAGTTCTTC

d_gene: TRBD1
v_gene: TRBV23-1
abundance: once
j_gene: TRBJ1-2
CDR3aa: CASSQSVDRAPYGYTF
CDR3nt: TGCGCCAGCAGTCAATCGGTCGACAGGGCACCCTATGGCTACACCTTC

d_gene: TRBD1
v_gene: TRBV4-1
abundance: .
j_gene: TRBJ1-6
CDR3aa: CASSPRRDRAYNSPLHF
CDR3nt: TGCGCCAGCAGCCCCCGTCGGGACAGGGCCTATAATTCACCCCTCCACTTT

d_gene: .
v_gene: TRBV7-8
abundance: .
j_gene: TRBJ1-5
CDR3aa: CASSGVRGFHQPQHF
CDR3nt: TGTGCCAGCAGCGGGGTCAGGGGATTTCATCAGCCCCAGCATTTT

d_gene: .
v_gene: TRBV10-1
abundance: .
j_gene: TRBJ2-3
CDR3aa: CASSETPSLTDTQYF
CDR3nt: TGCGCCAGCAGCGAGACTCCTTCACTCACAGATACGCAGTATTTT

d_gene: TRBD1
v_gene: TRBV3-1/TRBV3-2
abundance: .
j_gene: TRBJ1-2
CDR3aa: CASSPGQGRRSGYTF
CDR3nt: TGTGCCAGCAGCCCGGGACAGGGACGTCGTAGTGGCTACACCTTC

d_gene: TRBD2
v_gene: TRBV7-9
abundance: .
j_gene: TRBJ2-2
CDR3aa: CASSFGAGTHTGELFF
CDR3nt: TGTGCCAGCAGCTTTGGAGCGGGAACTCACACCGGGGAGCTGTTTTTT

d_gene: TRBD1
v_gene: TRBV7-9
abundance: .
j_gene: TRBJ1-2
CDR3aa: CASSFGQGDYGYTF
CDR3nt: TGTGCCAGCAGCTTCGGACAGGGGGATTATGGCTACACCTTC

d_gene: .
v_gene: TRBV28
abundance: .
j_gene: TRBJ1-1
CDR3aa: CASSLVLPNTEAFF
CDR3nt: TGTGCCAGCAGTCTCGTACTGCCGAACACTGAAGCTTTCTTT

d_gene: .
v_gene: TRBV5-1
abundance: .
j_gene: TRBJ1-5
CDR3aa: CASSLGSSGNQPQHF
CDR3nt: TGCGCCAGCAGCTTGGGGAGTTCGGGCAATCAGCCCCAGCATTTT

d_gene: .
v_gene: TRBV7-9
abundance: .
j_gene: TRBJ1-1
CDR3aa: CASSLDQGTEAFF
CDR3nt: TGTGCCAGCAGCTTGGATCAGGGCACTGAAGCTTTCTTT

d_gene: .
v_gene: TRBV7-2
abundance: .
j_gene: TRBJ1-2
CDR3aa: CASSFRGRGYTF
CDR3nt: TGTGCCAGCAGCTTCAGGGGCCGTGGCTACACCTTC

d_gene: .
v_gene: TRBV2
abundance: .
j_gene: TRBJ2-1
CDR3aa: CASETSGADNEQFF
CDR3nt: TGTGCCAGTGAGACTAGTGGGGCGGACAATGAGCAGTTCTTC

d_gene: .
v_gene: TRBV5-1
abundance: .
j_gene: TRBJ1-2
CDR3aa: CASSGQGYGYTF
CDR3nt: TGCGCCAGCAGCGGTCAGGGATATGGCTACACCTTC

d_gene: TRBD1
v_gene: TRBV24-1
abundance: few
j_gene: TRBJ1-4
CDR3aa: CATSRQGDEKLFF
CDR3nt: TGTGCCACCAGCAGACAGGGCGATGAAAAACTGTTTTTT

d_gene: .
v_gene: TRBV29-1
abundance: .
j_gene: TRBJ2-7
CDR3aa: CSVRGNSYEQYF
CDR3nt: TGCAGCGTCCGGGGGAACTCCTACGAGCAGTACTTC

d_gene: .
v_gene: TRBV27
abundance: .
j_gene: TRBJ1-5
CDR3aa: CASSQGRGGSNQPQHF
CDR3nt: TGTGCCAGCAGCCAGGGGCGCGGCGGTAGCAATCAGCCCCAGCATTTT

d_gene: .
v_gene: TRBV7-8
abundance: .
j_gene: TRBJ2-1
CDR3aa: CASSLVQNEQFF
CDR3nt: TGTGCCAGCAGCTTGGTTCAGAATGAGCAGTTCTTC

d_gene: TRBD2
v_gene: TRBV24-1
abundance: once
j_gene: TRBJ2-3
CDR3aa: CATSQAPQYREGADTQYF
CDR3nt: TGTGCCACCAGCCAAGCCCCCCAATATAGGGAGGGCGCAGATACGCAGTATTTT

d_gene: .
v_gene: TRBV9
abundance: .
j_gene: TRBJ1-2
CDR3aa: CASSVGDTAIYTF
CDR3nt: TGTGCCAGCAGCGTAGGGGACACGGCGATCTACACCTTC